The 14 T cell receptor beta chains presented below share a single source sample, sequenced in a study of T cells in Graves' hyperthyroidism and ophthalmopathy. Amplification targeted TCR beta CDR3 regions from RNA transcripts. A set of HTBI primers served as the primers for a first-round RT-PCR of the TCR CDR3. MiXCR, applied by TCRdb to the multiplex PCR reads, yields one record per CDR3 protein. Found here are 550,000 to 600,000 distinct CDR3 sequences, 15% to 20% of them singletons; the top ten hold roughly 18%. The specimen was blood. These receptors all stem from a woman under 30 with Graves' hyperthyroidism.

V gene TRBV7-9 combines with J gene TRBJ2-2; tentatively, D is TRBD2 (6 bases). V was clipped by 4 bases and J by 3 bases, with 18 bases between them. The V gene's germline CDR1 is SEHNR and CDR2 FQNEAQ (reference sequence). The CDR3 extends over 17 amino acids. CDR3 amino acids: CASSSPGGGRDTGELFF. The CDR3 DNA reads TGTGCCAGCAGCTCCCCCGGTGGAGGGCGCGACACCGGGGAGCTGTTTTTT.

This clonotype was observed a few times. V and J are TRBV25-1 and TRBJ2-2; D is unclear. Between the trimmed V and J ends, which lost 2 bases and 3 bases, there was a span of 10 bases. CDR3 length equals 15 residues. CDR1 MGHDK and CDR2 SYGVNS come from the germline V gene. The CDR3 DNA reads as TGTGCCAGCAGTGAAGGGCAGTTGTACACCGGGGAGCTGTTTTTT. Residues: CASSEGQLYTGELFF.

This clonotype was picked up a small number of times. The chain couples TRBV20-1 to TRBJ2-3; 7 bases agree with TRBD2. Trimming removed 5 bases from V and 1 base from J; junction bases left unmatched: 6. This CDR3 is 14 amino acids long. Germline CDR1 DFQATT, CDR2 SNEGSKA (reference sequence). The CDR3 coding sequence is TGCAGTGCTCCGCGGAGCGGGGGCACAGATACGCAGTATTTT. The encoded protein is CSAPRSGGTDTQYF.

The V gene is TRBV7-2, the J gene TRBJ2-7; 7 bases map to TRBD1. The V segment lost 5 bases and the J segment 6 bases; nucleotides outside the gene matches: 13. Germline CDR1 and CDR2: SGHTA and FQGNSA. The CDR3 has 15 amino acids. CDR3 nucleotides: TGTGCCAGCAGCCTACCCGGGACAGTAATGAGCGAGCAGTACTTC. This codes for CASSLPGTVMSEQYF.

The chain combines TRBV19 with TRBJ2-2; 11 nucleotides match TRBD1. The CDR3 has 17 residues. After removal of 7 bases from V and 5 bases from J, the junction contained 12 bases not matched to a gene. CDR1 is LNHDA and CDR2 is SQIVND in the germline V gene (reference sequence). The CDR3 DNA is TGTGCCAGTACCCCATGGACAGGGGGCGGTTGGACCGGGGAGCTGTTTTTT. Its translation: CASTPWTGGGWTGELFF.

This clonotype was detected only a few times. The genes are TRBV7-6 and TRBJ2-7, with D perhaps TRBD2 (5 bases). The V and J ends lost 1 base and 1 base respectively, with 11 bases between them. Germline CDR1 reads SGHVS; CDR2 reads FNYEAQ. This CDR3 contains 15 residues. CDR3 in amino acids: CASSLEFGGSYEQYF. Written as DNA, the CDR3 is TGTGCCAGCAGCTTAGAATTTGGCGGGTCCTACGAGCAGTACTTC.

CDR3 amino acids: CATSRDDRGIEAFF. The CDR3 nucleotides read TGTGCCACCAGCAGAGATGACAGGGGGATTGAAGCTTTCTTT. The chain links TRBV15 to TRBJ1-1, with TRBD1 identical over 9 bases. The CDR3 is 14 residues long. V dropped 0 bases and J dropped 7; count of bases not matched to a gene: 3. From germline, CDR1 is LNHNV and CDR2 YYDKDF (reference sequence).

This clonotype was picked up many times. This chain joins TRBV18 and TRBJ2-3; D not resolved. V was clipped by 4 bases and J by 4 bases, with 6 bases between them. Germline V lookup: CDR1 KGHSH, CDR2 LQKENI. CDR3 length: 12 amino acids. This CDR3 is CASSRMADTQYF. As DNA, the CDR3 is TGTGCCAGCTCACGTATGGCAGATACGCAGTATTTT.

The rearrangement links TRBV20-1 to TRBJ2-1, with D tentatively TRBD1 (6 bases). Gene TRBJ2-7 matches the end of the DNA better, so the J call may be wrong. The V gene's germline CDR1 is DFQATT and CDR2 SNEGSKA (reference sequence). The CDR3 length is 14 residues. The CDR3 protein is CSAAGTHVNNEQYF. In nucleotides, the CDR3 is TGCAGTGCGGCCGGGACACATGTTAACAATGAGCAGTACTTC.

The chain links TRBV13 to TRBJ2-5; D possibly corresponds to TRBD2 (7 bases). Germline V gene lookup returns CDR1 PRHDT and CDR2 FYEKMQ (reference sequence). Trimming removed 4 bases at V and 2 bases at J, with 17 bases between. This CDR3 is built from 16 residues. CDR3 nucleotide sequence: TGTGCCAGCAGCTCGAGGGGGGGCGTAGAACAAGAGACCCAGTACTTC. Its translation: CASSSRGGVEQETQYF.

V is TRBV5-6 and J is TRBJ2-1, with D perhaps matching TRBD1 (6 bases). The CDR3 loop spans 17 amino acids. V gave up 0 bases and J gave up 5 bases, with 18 bases separating them. Germline-derived CDR1 and CDR2 are SGHDT and YYEEEE. For the CDR3, the DNA is TGTGCCAGCAGCTTGGTTCTCAGATGGACAGCAAACAATGAGCAGTTCTTC. Translation gives CASSLVLRWTANNEQFF.

This clonotype was observed a single time. The chain has TRBV28 and TRBJ2-7; D is uncertain. Germline-derived CDR1 and CDR2 are MDHEN and SYDVKM. The V gene lost 4 bases and the J gene lost 4 bases, with 17 bases spanning the gap. The CDR3 is made up of 15 amino acids. The DNA for the CDR3 is TGTGCCAGCAGTTCCTCCGGTTGGGCGTTGTACGAGCAGTACTTC. Its translation: CASSSSGWALYEQYF.

This clonotype came up many times. This chain links TRBV7-9 with TRBJ2-7; tentative D call: TRBD2 (6 bases). CDR3 length: 14 residues. Germline CDR1 reads SEHNR; CDR2 reads FQNEAQ (reference sequence). V shed 6 bases and J shed 3 bases, with 15 bases lying between them. The CDR3 DNA sequence: TGTGCCAGCAGTCCCGGCGGGACCCTCTACGAGCAGTACTTC. Amino acid sequence: CASSPGGTLYEQYF.

Many counts were recorded for this clonotype. This rearrangement joins TRBV3-1 to TRBJ2-1, with 7 bases that match TRBD1. From germline, CDR1 is LGHDT and CDR2 YNNKEL (reference sequence). There are 12 residues in the CDR3. V was clipped by 5 bases and J by 5 bases; unmatched bases: 0. CDR3 DNA sequence: TGTGCCAGCAGCGGACAGGACAATGAGCAGTTCTTC. It is translated as CASSGQDNEQFF.